These T cell receptor beta chains were read from a single sample in a study of Ad26.COV2.S vaccination and SARS-CoV-2 variants. The repertoire was sequenced with immunoSEQ multiplex PCR; TCRdb's copy has only in-frame clones and lacks some. The sample consists of approximately 460,000 clones, 80% to 90% of them appearing once. Specimen: peripheral blood, collected in a trial of Ad26.COV2.S vaccine versus placebo. These receptors originate from a person between 18 and 65 years old who received the Ad26.COV2.S COVID-19 vaccine or a placebo. Both conserved end residues are part of each CDR3. D genes are given only for firm matches. Size tells how often a clone was seen (once, few, many) or the class of an expanded clone, and some rows leave it out.

D gene: NA; J gene: TRBJ1-2; V gene: TRBV28; clone size: few; CDR3 DNA: TGTGCCAGCAGTTTACAGGGCTCCCTAGGCTACACCTTC; CDR3 protein: CASSLQGSLGYTF
D gene: NA; J gene: TRBJ2-2; V gene: TRBV5-4; clone size: NA; CDR3 DNA: TGTGCCAGCAGCCTACCTAAGGCGAACACCGGGGAGCTGTTTTTT; CDR3 protein: CASSLPKANTGELFF
D gene: NA; J gene: TRBJ2-1; V gene: TRBV6-2/TRBV6-3; clone size: NA; CDR3 DNA: TGTGCCAGCAGTCAAAGTTCGGGGGCGACTTACTACAATGAGCAGTTCTTC; CDR3 protein: CASSQSSGATYYNEQFF
D gene: NA; J gene: TRBJ1-1; V gene: TRBV4-1; clone size: NA; CDR3 DNA: TGCGCCAGCAGCCATATGAACACTGAAGCTTTCTTT; CDR3 protein: CASSHMNTEAFF
D gene: NA; J gene: TRBJ2-1; V gene: TRBV12-3/TRBV12-4; clone size: NA; CDR3 DNA: TGTGCCAGCAGGGAAATCAATGAGCAGTTCTTC; CDR3 protein: CASREINEQFF
D gene: NA; J gene: TRBJ1-3; V gene: TRBV29-1; clone size: NA; CDR3 DNA: TGCAGCAGCAGAGAGAGCTCTGGAAACACCATATATTTT; CDR3 protein: CSSRESSGNTIYF
D gene: NA; J gene: TRBJ1-1; V gene: TRBV29-1; clone size: NA; CDR3 DNA: TGCAGCGTTCATAAACAGGGTTGGGACACTGAAGCTTTCTTT; CDR3 protein: CSVHKQGWDTEAFF
D gene: NA; J gene: TRBJ1-1; V gene: TRBV4-3; clone size: NA; CDR3 DNA: TGCGCCAGCAGCCAAGTACAGACCAAGTGGGGGAACACTGAAGCTTTCTTT; CDR3 protein: CASSQVQTKWGNTEAFF
D gene: NA; J gene: TRBJ1-6; V gene: TRBV4-1; clone size: NA; CDR3 DNA: TGCGCCAGCAGCCAAGGCTTACAGACGAGCTCCTATAATTCACCCCTCCACTTT; CDR3 protein: CASSQGLQTSSYNSPLHF
D gene: NA; J gene: TRBJ1-4; V gene: TRBV18; clone size: NA; CDR3 DNA: TGTGCCAGCTCCCGGGACGCAAATGAAAAACTGTTTTTT; CDR3 protein: CASSRDANEKLFF
D gene: NA; J gene: TRBJ2-1; V gene: TRBV4-1; clone size: once; CDR3 DNA: TGCGCCAGCAGCCAAGAACCGGGGGTTTCCTACAATGAGCAGTTCTTC; CDR3 protein: CASSQEPGVSYNEQFF
D gene: TRBD1; J gene: TRBJ1-1; V gene: TRBV6-5; clone size: NA; CDR3 DNA: TGTGCCAGCAGCCTAACAGGGGGCACTGAAGCTTTCTTT; CDR3 protein: CASSLTGGTEAFF
D gene: TRBD2; J gene: TRBJ2-7; V gene: TRBV11-2; clone size: few; CDR3 DNA: TGTGCCAGCAGCTTCATTCCGGGACTAGCGGGGTTGTACGAGCAGTACTTC; CDR3 protein: CASSFIPGLAGLYEQYF
D gene: TRBD2; J gene: TRBJ2-3; V gene: TRBV7-9; clone size: NA; CDR3 DNA: TGTGCCAGCAGCTTCTCCTTTGGACTAGCGGAGTCCACAGATACGCAGTATTTT; CDR3 protein: CASSFSFGLAESTDTQYF
D gene: TRBD2; J gene: TRBJ2-3; V gene: TRBV29-1; clone size: NA; CDR3 DNA: TGCAGCGTTGCTAGCGGCAGCACAGATACGCAGTATTTT; CDR3 protein: CSVASGSTDTQYF
D gene: TRBD1; J gene: TRBJ1-2; V gene: TRBV9; clone size: NA; CDR3 DNA: TGTGCCAGCAGCGCCCGGACAGGTTATTATGGCTACACCTTC; CDR3 protein: CASSARTGYYGYTF
D gene: TRBD2; J gene: TRBJ2-7; V gene: TRBV28; clone size: NA; CDR3 DNA: TGTGCCAGCACCTACTTAATTGGGACTAGCGGGACCCACTACGAGCAGTACTTC; CDR3 protein: CASTYLIGTSGTHYEQYF
D gene: NA; J gene: TRBJ2-2; V gene: TRBV5-1; clone size: NA; CDR3 DNA: TGCGCCAGCAGCTTGGAAAGGGTGGTATTCGGGGAGCTGTTTTTT; CDR3 protein: CASSLERVVFGELFF
D gene: TRBD2; J gene: TRBJ2-1; V gene: TRBV14; clone size: NA; CDR3 DNA: TGTGCCAGCAGCCGCCCCGGACTAGCGGGGAAGAACGCGTACAATGAGCAGTTCTTC; CDR3 protein: CASSRPGLAGKNAYNEQFF
D gene: NA; J gene: TRBJ1-3; V gene: TRBV30; clone size: NA; CDR3 DNA: TGTGCCTGGAGTGTGGAGAATCTTTCCTCTGGAAACACCATATATTTT; CDR3 protein: CAWSVENLSSGNTIYF
D gene: NA; J gene: TRBJ2-1; V gene: TRBV5-1; clone size: NA; CDR3 DNA: TGCGCCAGCAGCCCGGCCGTAGGAGGGTCTTACAATGAGCAGTTCTTC; CDR3 protein: CASSPAVGGSYNEQFF
D gene: TRBD1; J gene: TRBJ1-2; V gene: TRBV5-1; clone size: few; CDR3 DNA: TGCGCCAGCAGCTTGTTGGACAGGGCGACCTATGGCTACACCTTC; CDR3 protein: CASSLLDRATYGYTF
D gene: TRBD2; J gene: TRBJ2-1; V gene: TRBV6-5; clone size: NA; CDR3 DNA: TGTGCCAGCAGTAAGCGGGGGGGCTGGGTCAATGAGCAGTTCTTC; CDR3 protein: CASSKRGGWVNEQFF
D gene: NA; J gene: TRBJ1-4; V gene: TRBV6-1; clone size: once; CDR3 DNA: TGTGCCAGCAGTGAAGCCGCGACAAGTAAAGCCAAACTGTTTTTT; CDR3 protein: CASSEAATSKAKLFF
D gene: NA; J gene: TRBJ1-1; V gene: TRBV5-1; clone size: NA; CDR3 DNA: TGCGCCAGCAGCTTGGAGACAGCAGTCCCTGAAGCTTTCTTT; CDR3 protein: CASSLETAVPEAFF
D gene: NA; J gene: TRBJ2-7; V gene: TRBV28; clone size: NA; CDR3 DNA: TGTGCCAGCAGTTATAAACAGGGCCTCTCCTTCTACGAGCAGTACTTC; CDR3 protein: CASSYKQGLSFYEQYF
D gene: TRBD2; J gene: TRBJ2-3; V gene: TRBV6-4; clone size: NA; CDR3 DNA: TGTGCCAGCAGGGATAGCGGGGATAGCACAGATACGCAGTATTTT; CDR3 protein: CASRDSGDSTDTQYF
D gene: NA; J gene: TRBJ2-6; V gene: TRBV28; clone size: NA; CDR3 DNA: TGTGCCAGCAGCCTACCACAGGGAGCGGCTGGGGCCAACGTCCTGACTTTC; CDR3 protein: CASSLPQGAAGANVLTF
D gene: NA; J gene: TRBJ1-6; V gene: TRBV14; clone size: NA; CDR3 DNA: TGTGCCAGCAGCCCCCTCCCCGGCGGGAGGGGATCACCCCTCCACTTT; CDR3 protein: CASSPLPGGRGSPLHF
D gene: TRBD2; J gene: TRBJ2-3; V gene: TRBV7-2; clone size: once; CDR3 DNA: TGTGCCAGCAGCTTAGTTCCTAGCGGGGGGGCGTTTAGCACAGATACGCAGTATTTT; CDR3 protein: CASSLVPSGGAFSTDTQYF
D gene: TRBD2; J gene: TRBJ2-7; V gene: TRBV9; clone size: NA; CDR3 DNA: TGTGCCAGCAGCGTAGGAGGGACTAGCGGGAGTTACGAGCAGTACTTC; CDR3 protein: CASSVGGTSGSYEQYF
D gene: TRBD1; J gene: TRBJ2-1; V gene: TRBV4-3; clone size: NA; CDR3 DNA: TGCGCCAGCAGCCCCACCGGGACAGGCGGCGGTGAGCAGTTCTTC; CDR3 protein: CASSPTGTGGGEQFF
D gene: TRBD1; J gene: TRBJ2-5; V gene: TRBV18; clone size: few; CDR3 DNA: TGTGCCAGCTCCCCGGGACAGGAAGAGACCCAGTACTTC; CDR3 protein: CASSPGQEETQYF
D gene: NA; J gene: TRBJ2-1; V gene: TRBV14; clone size: NA; CDR3 DNA: TGTGCCAGCAGCCCGGAGATCCACCTAGGCAATGAGCAGTTCTTC; CDR3 protein: CASSPEIHLGNEQFF
D gene: NA; J gene: TRBJ2-3; V gene: TRBV11-2; clone size: NA; CDR3 DNA: TGTGCCAGCAGCCCCGGGCTCTCGCGCACAGATACGCAGTATTTT; CDR3 protein: CASSPGLSRTDTQYF
D gene: TRBD2; J gene: TRBJ2-7; V gene: TRBV9; clone size: once; CDR3 DNA: TGTGCCAGCAGCCGCCAGCGGGGGGTCCCCTACGAGCAGTACTTC; CDR3 protein: CASSRQRGVPYEQYF
D gene: NA; J gene: TRBJ1-6; V gene: TRBV4-3; clone size: NA; CDR3 DNA: TGCGCCAGCAGCCAAGAGGCGAATTCACCCCTCCACTTT; CDR3 protein: CASSQEANSPLHF
D gene: NA; J gene: TRBJ2-2; V gene: TRBV21-1; clone size: NA; CDR3 DNA: NA; CDR3 protein: CASSPWWGRGTGELFF
D gene: TRBD2; J gene: TRBJ2-3; V gene: TRBV6-2/TRBV6-3; clone size: NA; CDR3 DNA: TGTGCCAGCAGTTACGGAACTTCTAGCGGGGGGGCGGCAGATACGCAGTATTTT; CDR3 protein: CASSYGTSSGGAADTQYF
D gene: NA; J gene: TRBJ1-5; V gene: TRBV4-1; clone size: NA; CDR3 DNA: TGCGCCAGCGGGGGCGGGCTTTATCAGCCCCAGCATTTT; CDR3 protein: CASGGGLYQPQHF
D gene: NA; J gene: TRBJ2-4; V gene: TRBV9; clone size: NA; CDR3 DNA: TGTGCCAGCAGCGTAAGTAGGACAGAAAACATTCAGTACTTC; CDR3 protein: CASSVSRTENIQYF
D gene: NA; J gene: TRBJ2-7; V gene: TRBV6-1; clone size: NA; CDR3 DNA: TGTGCCAGCAGTGAACCCGGGCCTGCCTACGAGCAGTACTTC; CDR3 protein: CASSEPGPAYEQYF
D gene: NA; J gene: TRBJ1-1; V gene: TRBV6-2/TRBV6-3; clone size: NA; CDR3 DNA: TGTGCCAGCAGTCTCGGACATAAGGTGGGAGCTTTCTTT; CDR3 protein: CASSLGHKVGAFF
D gene: NA; J gene: TRBJ2-5; V gene: TRBV5-4; clone size: NA; CDR3 DNA: TGTGCCAGCAGCTTGGCACCGGCCTTGGAGACCCAGTACTTC; CDR3 protein: CASSLAPALETQYF
D gene: NA; J gene: TRBJ2-3; V gene: TRBV4-2; clone size: NA; CDR3 DNA: TGTGCCAGCAGCCAAGAAGGGGCTAGCACAGATACGCAGTATTTT; CDR3 protein: CASSQEGASTDTQYF
D gene: NA; J gene: TRBJ2-5; V gene: TRBV24-1; clone size: once; CDR3 DNA: TGTGCCACCAGTGATCCCGGGCCCCGGGAGACCCAGTACTTC; CDR3 protein: CATSDPGPRETQYF
D gene: TRBD1; J gene: TRBJ1-2; V gene: TRBV29-1; clone size: NA; CDR3 DNA: TGCAGCGCCCGGGACAGGGGGACCGTAAACTATGGCTACACCTTC; CDR3 protein: CSARDRGTVNYGYTF
D gene: NA; J gene: TRBJ1-2; V gene: TRBV6-2/TRBV6-3; clone size: once; CDR3 DNA: TGTGCCAGCAGTTACGGGTGGAAAGGGCCGGCGGACTATGGCTACACCTTC; CDR3 protein: CASSYGWKGPADYGYTF